This T cell receptor beta chain was profiled in a study of Ad26.COV2.S vaccination and SARS-CoV-2 variants. The overall study: Ad26.COV2.S was injected intramuscularly once or twice, 56 days apart.

Treatment meaning: around 19 received Ad26.COV2.S at low or high dose, single or two shots; 5 received placebo; per-sample allocation not given. Day 63 after the first injection of vaccine or placebo was the sampling time. The sample came from a Boston adult aged 18-55 years. Sequencing was performed with immunoSEQ multiplex PCR; in TCRdb, only in-frame clones are kept and a portion is missing. The sample consists of about 350,000 clones, roughly nine tenths of them appearing once. Germline V lookup: CDR1 SGHTA, CDR2 FQGTGA. Deletions cut 3 bases from V and 9 bases from J, with 15 bases between. This CDR3 contains 15 residues.

Source: peripheral blood, taken in a trial of Ad26.COV2.S vaccine versus placebo. The TCR was taken from a person between 18 and 59 years old who received the Ad26.COV2.S COVID-19 vaccine or a placebo. V gene TRBV7-3 combines with J gene TRBJ1-6; D unresolved. The CDR3 DNA reads as TGTGCCAGCAGCTTGTCGGGCCAGGCGGCTTCACCCCTCCACTTT. It yields the protein CASSLSGQAASPLHF.